A single sample is the source of the 30 T cell receptor beta chains below, sequenced in a study of T cell changes during pregnancy in multiple sclerosis. TCRdb's table, derived via immunoSEQ multiplex PCR, lists solely in-frame clones and lacks some. This sample yields 65,000 to 70,000 clones, of which approximately 92% are seen a single time; 2.3% belongs to the top ten. The sequencing here drew on peripheral blood, taken in the first trimester of pregnancy. The receptors derive from a female donor with multiple sclerosis, enrolled in a pregnancy study.

The CDR3 nucleotides are TGTGCCAGCAGTAAAACTAGCGGGGGGGCCTTTGGTGAGCAGTTCTTC. This translates into CASSKTSGGAFGEQFF. This chain connects TRBV27 to TRBJ2-1; 13 bases are a match to TRBD2. The V and J ends lost 5 bases and 9 bases, in that order; junction bases with no gene match: 10. The CDR3 has 16 residues. Germline V gene data show CDR1 as MNHEY and CDR2 as SMNVEV (reference sequence).

The chain carries TRBV18 and TRBJ2-7; 7 bases are a match to TRBD2. The germline CDR1 and CDR2 sequences are KGHSH and LQKENI. This CDR3 is 12 amino acids long. Trimming at V came to 8 bases and at J to 0 bases, leaving 1 base not matched to a gene. The CDR3 is CASGGSSYEQYF. CDR3 nucleotide sequence: TGTGCCAGCGGCGGGAGCTCCTACGAGCAGTACTTC.

The chain links TRBV2 to TRBJ2-1, with D possibly being TRBD2 (6 bases). The V gene lost 7 bases and the J gene lost 9 bases, with 16 bases spanning the gap. This CDR3 is 13 amino acids long. Looked up from germline, CDR1 is SNHLY and CDR2 is FYNNEI. The chain's CDR3 is CASIPLGSGEQFF. Written as DNA, the CDR3 is TGTGCCAGCATTCCCCTCGGGAGTGGTGAGCAGTTCTTC.

This clone has a single count. This sequence joins TRBV7-2 and TRBJ1-4, with D possibly matching TRBD1 (5 bases). Trimming took off 5 bases at V and 7 bases at J, with 17 bases between the two ends. CDR1 is SGHTA and CDR2 is FQGNSA in the germline V gene. This CDR3 contains 15 residues. The CDR3 DNA reads TGTGCCAGCAGCCCCATTGGGGGGAGAAGTGAAAAACTGTTTTTT. It codes for CASSPIGGRSEKLFF. Variable domain in full (rest from reference TRBV7-2 and TRBJ1-4): GAGVSQSPSNKVTEKGKDVELRCDPISGHTALYWYRQSLGQGLEFLIYFQGNSAPDKSGLPSDRFSAERTGGSVSTLTIQRTQQEDSAVYLCASSPIGGRSEKLFFGSGTQLSVL.

The rearrangement uses TRBV30 and TRBJ2-7; TRBD1 matches at 7 bases. Germline V lookup: CDR1 GTSNPN, CDR2 SVGIG (reference sequence). The CDR3 sequence is 13 residues long. J lost 6 bases, V lost 0 bases, and 5 bases had no gene match. The chain's CDR3 is CAWSVRGGREQYF. The CDR3, as DNA: TGTGCCTGGAGTGTAAGAGGGGGCCGCGAGCAGTACTTC.

The chain couples TRBV29-1 to TRBJ2-1; TRBD2 matches 8 bases. Germline CDR1 and CDR2: SQVTM and ANQGSEA. V was pared by 6 bases and J by 7 bases, with 11 bases of the junction left unmatched. The CDR3 covers 14 residues. The CDR3: CSVIAPAGVNEQFF. Written as DNA, the CDR3 is TGCAGCGTCATCGCCCCAGCGGGGGTGAATGAGCAGTTCTTC.

This clone was seen once. This chain joins TRBV27 and TRBJ2-7; maybe TRBD1 (8 bases). This CDR3 is 14 amino acids long. Germline CDR1 reads MNHEY; CDR2 reads SMNVEV (reference sequence). V was pared by 8 bases and J by 0 bases, with 14 bases between. This chain's CDR3 is CASGYRGGSYEQYF. The CDR3 DNA sequence: TGTGCCAGCGGTTACAGGGGGGGCTCCTACGAGCAGTACTTC.

This chain links TRBV5-6 with TRBJ2-1, with D possibly being TRBD1 (5 bases). The CDR3 length is 16 residues. Germline CDR1 is SGHDT and CDR2 is YYEEEE. Trimming took 0 bases from V and 2 from J, leaving 12 bases between them. The CDR3 is CASSLADSPPYNEQFF. In DNA, the CDR3 is TGTGCCAGCAGCTTGGCCGACAGCCCTCCCTACAATGAGCAGTTCTTC. The entire variable domain, with the rest obtained from reference TRBV5-6 and TRBJ2-1, is as follows: DAGVTQSPTHLIKTRGQQVTLRCSPKSGHDTVSWYQQALGQGPQFIFQYYEEEERQRGNFPDRFSGHQFPNYSSELNVNALLLGDSALYLCASSLADSPPYNEQFFGPGTRLTVL.

This chain uses TRBV6-1 with TRBJ1-2, with TRBD1 matching over 10 bases. V was pared by 6 bases and J by 3 bases, with 4 bases of the junction left unmatched. The CDR3 has 14 residues. Per germline, CDR1 MNHNS and CDR2 SASEGT. The CDR3 DNA is TGTGCCAGCAGGCTGACAGGGGGCCACTATGGCTACACCTTC. This encodes CASRLTGGHYGYTF.

The CDR3 DNA reads as TGCGCCAGCAGCTCCTCTAGCGGGCCCTACGAGCAGTACTTC. It codes for CASSSSSGPYEQYF. This chain uses TRBV5-1 with TRBJ2-7; 8 positions match TRBD2. V shed 3 bases, J shed 2 bases, and the junction held 4 bases outside the gene matches. Per the germline V gene, CDR1 is SGHRS and CDR2 is YFSETQ. The CDR3 length is 14 residues.

This rearrangement joins TRBV7-3 to TRBJ2-3, with 10 positions matching TRBD2. The trim removed 0 bases at V and 8 bases at J, leaving 5 bases unmatched. CDR3 length: 15 amino acids. CDR1 SGHTA and CDR2 FQGTGA come from the germline V gene. CDR3 nucleotide sequence: TGTGCCAGCAGCTTAACGGGACTAGCGTCTGGTACGCAGTATTTT. It specifies CASSLTGLASGTQYF.

Details on this clone: Additional DNA sequences in this sample encode the identical CDR3. The genes are TRBV5-1 and TRBJ2-3; TRBD2 matches at 14 bases. The V and J ends lost 0 bases and 3 bases, in that order; junction bases with no gene match: 0. Germline V CDR1 and CDR2: SGHRS, YFSETQ. This CDR3 contains 16 residues. The CDR3 reads CASSLGLAGGTDTQYF. In DNA, the CDR3 is TGCGCCAGCAGCTTGGGACTAGCGGGGGGGACAGATACGCAGTATTTT. Combining the CDR3 with reference TRBV5-1 and TRBJ2-3 gives the whole variable domain KAGVTQTPRYLIKTRGQQVTLSCSPISGHRSVSWYQQTPGQGLQFLFEYFSETQRNKGNFPGRFSGRQFSNSRSEMNVSTLELGDSALYLCASSLGLAGGTDTQYFGPGTRLTVL.

This chain uses TRBV10-3 with TRBJ2-3; D not resolved. The CDR3 loop spans 17 amino acids. CDR1 is ENHRY and CDR2 is SYGVKD in the germline V gene. Trimming removed 2 bases from V and 1 base from J, with 16 bases in between. The CDR3 loop is CAISEPPSQYRTDTQYF. CDR3 sequence (DNA): TGTGCCATCAGTGAGCCCCCCTCACAATATCGCACAGATACGCAGTATTTT.

The genes are TRBV30 and TRBJ2-2; weak D call: TRBD1 (6 bases). Trimming stripped 0 bases from V and 6 bases from J, with 14 bases between. This CDR3 region has 15 residues. Germline values: CDR1 GTSNPN, CDR2 SVGIG (reference sequence). The DNA of the CDR3 is TGTGCCTGGAGTGTTACAGGGTTACTGGCCGGGGAGCTGTTTTTT. Its translation: CAWSVTGLLAGELFF.

This clone was seen a handful of times. V usage is TRBV30 and J usage is TRBJ1-1, with D unclear. Germline values: CDR1 GTSNPN, CDR2 SVGIG (reference sequence). V lost 4 bases and J lost 5, with 20 bases in between. The CDR3 sequence is 15 residues long. The CDR3 sequence is CAWIGGIASRTEAFF. CDR3 DNA: TGTGCCTGGATAGGTGGGATAGCGTCTCGGACTGAAGCTTTCTTT.

The chain carries TRBV28 and TRBJ1-3; D remains ambiguous. The germline gives CDR1 MDHEN, CDR2 SYDVKM. This CDR3 is 15 amino acids long. V gave up 2 bases and J gave up 7 bases, with 15 bases separating them. Here the CDR3 DNA reads TGTGCCAGCAGTTTAAGTCTCGCCTCGGGGAACACCATATATTTT. Its translation: CASSLSLASGNTIYF.

This rearrangement joins TRBV5-1 to TRBJ2-7; 10 bases align to TRBD1. J lost 4 bases, V lost 0 bases, and 13 bases had no gene match. From germline, CDR1 is SGHRS and CDR2 YFSETQ. The CDR3 extends over 18 amino acids. CDR3 residues: CASSLGTGGSRGGYEQYF. The CDR3 region has the DNA TGCGCCAGCAGCTTGGGGACAGGGGGGAGTCGCGGGGGTTACGAGCAGTACTTC.

The V and J genes are TRBV5-5 and TRBJ1-3; 7 bases map to TRBD1. From germline, CDR1 is SGHKS and CDR2 YYEKEE (reference sequence). The CDR3 length is 16 residues. V trimming: 0 bases; J trimming: 2 bases; junction bases outside the gene matches: 5. The CDR3 region has the DNA TGTGCCAGCAGCTTGGCCAAGGGGGCCCCTGGAAACACCATATATTTT. Its translation: CASSLAKGAPGNTIYF.

The chain recombines TRBV7-2 with TRBJ1-4; 7 nucleotides line up with TRBD1. The CDR3 has 15 amino acids. The germline V gene has CDR1 SGHTA and CDR2 FQGNSA. V dropped 5 bases and J dropped 11; count of bases not matched to a gene: 14. CDR3 nucleotide sequence: TGTGCCAGCAGCGAAAGCACAGGGGCGATCTCGAAACTGTTTTTT. The encoded protein is CASSESTGAISKLFF.

The rearrangement links TRBV7-2 to TRBJ2-3; 7 nucleotides align to TRBD2. Germline-derived CDR1 and CDR2 are SGHTA and FQGNSA. CDR3 size: 15 residues. The ends lost 3 bases at V and 5 bases at J; junction bases unmatched: 8. The CDR3 nucleotides read TGTGCCAGCAGCTTTGGGGGTGGGGGGGTAGATACGCAGTATTTT. It codes for CASSFGGGGVDTQYF.

The V and J genes are TRBV5-1 and TRBJ2-3; D remains ambiguous. The CDR3 contains 17 residues. Germline CDR1 SGHRS, CDR2 YFSETQ. V was cut by 0 bases and J by 2 bases, with 16 bases left in between. This CDR3 is CASSLEATRFLTDTQYF. For the CDR3, the DNA is TGCGCCAGCAGCTTGGAAGCGACTCGTTTCCTCACAGATACGCAGTATTTT.

The CDR3 is CASSFGQGLENEQFF. The CDR3 nucleotides are TGTGCCAGCAGCTTTGGACAGGGTCTCGAGAATGAGCAGTTCTTC. V gene TRBV5-4 combines with J gene TRBJ2-1; TRBD1 matches 8 bases. Germline CDR1 is SGHNT and CDR2 is YYREEE (reference sequence). The CDR3 contains 15 residues. V lost 2 bases, J lost 7 bases, and 8 bases stayed unmatched.

This sequence joins TRBV29-1 and TRBJ2-2; 10 nucleotides match TRBD1. This CDR3 contains 14 residues. Germline values: CDR1 SQVTM, CDR2 ANQGSEA. V lost 4 bases to trimming and J lost 2 bases; unmatched junction nucleotides: 1. The CDR3 loop reads CSVGDRGNTGELFF. CDR3 coding DNA: TGCAGCGTTGGGGACAGGGGAAACACCGGGGAGCTGTTTTTT.

CDR3 region: CASSVAPNQPQHF. CDR3 DNA sequence: TGTGCCAGCAGCGTAGCCCCGAATCAGCCCCAGCATTTT. The rearrangement joins TRBV9 to TRBJ1-5; D uncertain. The CDR3 is made up of 13 amino acids. Germline V gene data show CDR1 as SGDLS and CDR2 as YYNGEE. Trimming took 0 bases from V and 4 from J, leaving 5 bases between them. Supplemented by reference TRBV9 and TRBJ1-5, the full variable domain reads DSGVTQTPKHLITATGQRVTLRCSPRSGDLSVYWYQQSLDQGLQFLIQYYNGEERAKGNILERFSAQQFPDLHSELNLSSLELGDSALYFCASSVAPNQPQHFGDGTRLSIL.

This clone has just one count. V gene TRBV6-1 combines with J gene TRBJ2-3; the match to TRBD2 covers 7 bases. CDR3 length: 17 amino acids. Germline V gene sequence: CDR1 MNHNS, CDR2 SASEGT. Trimming at V came to 2 bases and at J to 0 bases, leaving 8 bases not matched to a gene. CDR3 sequence (DNA): TGTGCCAGCAGTGAAACGGGTCTAGCGGCTAGCACAGATACGCAGTATTTT. This gives the protein CASSETGLAASTDTQYF.

The V gene is TRBV27, the J gene TRBJ2-2; possibly TRBD1 for D (5 bases). Deletions cut 3 bases from V and 5 bases from J, with 10 bases between. Germline values: CDR1 MNHEY, CDR2 SMNVEV (reference sequence). The CDR3 is 14 residues long. CDR3 amino acids: CASSFQGLTGELFF. CDR3 sequence (DNA): TGTGCCAGCAGTTTTCAGGGTTTGACCGGGGAGCTGTTTTTT.

V and J are TRBV15 and TRBJ2-1, with a weak D call TRBD1 (5 bases). Germline V gene sequence: CDR1 LNHNV, CDR2 YYDKDF (reference sequence). V was shortened by 1 base and J by 5 bases, with 12 bases between the two germline ends. The CDR3 consists of 15 residues. This chain's CDR3 is CATSRVKDSHNEQFF. The CDR3 DNA reads as TGTGCCACCAGCAGAGTCAAAGACAGCCACAATGAGCAGTTCTTC.

The chain has TRBV9 and TRBJ1-1; no definite D call. CDR3 length: 14 amino acids. The germline V and J ends were trimmed by 4 bases and 3 bases, with 13 bases remaining between them. Germline V lookup: CDR1 SGDLS, CDR2 YYNGEE. Here the CDR3 reads CASSPRGSDTEAFF. In DNA form, the CDR3 reads TGTGCCAGCAGCCCTCGAGGCAGCGACACTGAAGCTTTCTTT.

This rearrangement joins TRBV10-3 to TRBJ2-7; TRBD1 matches at 9 bases. The CDR3 runs to 14 residues. V gave up 8 bases and J gave up 5 bases; unmatched junction bases: 10. Germline V gives CDR1 ENHRY, CDR2 SYGVKD. This CDR3 reads CAIGKGQGVNEQYF. CDR3 bases: TGTGCCATCGGGAAGGGACAGGGAGTTAACGAGCAGTACTTC.

The V call is TRBV10-3, the J call TRBJ1-1, with a possible D match to TRBD1 (5 bases). The CDR3 sequence is 16 residues long. Between the trimmed V and J ends, which lost 6 bases and 2 bases, there was a span of 19 bases. CDR1 and CDR2 from the germline V gene are ENHRY and SYGVKD. The CDR3: CAISREGVGVNTEAFF. CDR3 sequence (DNA): TGTGCCATCAGCCGAGAAGGGGTGGGTGTAAACACTGAAGCTTTCTTT.